This T cell receptor (beta chain) was sequenced for a study of Tregs in tolerant kidney transplant recipients. Study observations and caveats: Antigen-driven expansion was suggested because donor-specific Tregs expanded more than all Tregs in tolerant patients. Some patients' samples used different primers over time, so nucleotide sequences weren't comparable. Tregs expanded with activated donor B cells seemed most donor-specific.

Assay: immunoSEQ multiplex PCR; the TCRdb copy retains only in-frame clones and omits some. The repertoire has 74,000 or so clones, 91% of them found once; the top ten carry approximately 1.4%. Related graft donors supplied nonmyeloablative bone marrow transplants, and mixed chimerism was transient. The trim removed 7 bases at V and 2 bases at J, leaving 10 bases unmatched. The CDR3 spans 17 residues. Germline V gene sequence: CDR1 SGHTA, CDR2 FQGTGA. Concerning this clone: The antigen is not known.

The sequenced sample was CD4+ T cells from blood (PBMCs), obtained 24 months after the transplant. The chain links TRBV7-3 to TRBJ2-2; 10 bases map to TRBD2. The receptor's source is a human patient who received a combined kidney and bone marrow transplant. Some T cells may be provided by the graft donor. The CDR3 sequence is CASTPFVAGGNTGELFF. The CDR3 DNA sequence: TGTGCCAGCACTCCATTTGTAGCGGGGGGAAACACCGGGGAGCTGTTTTTT.